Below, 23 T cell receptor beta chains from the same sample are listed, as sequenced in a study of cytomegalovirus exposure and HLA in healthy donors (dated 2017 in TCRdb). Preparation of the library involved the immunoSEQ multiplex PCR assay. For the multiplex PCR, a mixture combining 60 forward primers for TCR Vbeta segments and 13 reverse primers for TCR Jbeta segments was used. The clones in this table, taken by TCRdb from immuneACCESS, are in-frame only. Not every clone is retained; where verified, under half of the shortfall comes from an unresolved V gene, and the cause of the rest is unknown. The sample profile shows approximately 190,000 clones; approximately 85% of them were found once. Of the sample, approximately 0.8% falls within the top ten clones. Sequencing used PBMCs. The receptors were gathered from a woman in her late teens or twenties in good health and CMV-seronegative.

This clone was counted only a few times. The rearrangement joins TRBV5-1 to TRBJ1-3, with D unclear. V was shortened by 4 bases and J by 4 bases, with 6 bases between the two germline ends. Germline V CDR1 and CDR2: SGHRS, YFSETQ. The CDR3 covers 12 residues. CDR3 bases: TGCGCCAGCAGCCCGTTAGGAAACACCATATATTTT. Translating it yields CASSPLGNTIYF.

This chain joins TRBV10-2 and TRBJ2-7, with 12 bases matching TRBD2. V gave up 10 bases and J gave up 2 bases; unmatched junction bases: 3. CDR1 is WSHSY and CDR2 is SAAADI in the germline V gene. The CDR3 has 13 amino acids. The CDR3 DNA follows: TGCGCCACCCGGACTAGCGGGACCTACGAGCAGTACTTC. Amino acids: CATRTSGTYEQYF.

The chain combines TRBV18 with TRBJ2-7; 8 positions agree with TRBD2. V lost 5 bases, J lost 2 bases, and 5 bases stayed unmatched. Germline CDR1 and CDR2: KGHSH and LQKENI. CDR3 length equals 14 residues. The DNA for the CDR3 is TGTGCCAGCTCATCAAGCGGGGGAACCTACGAGCAGTACTTC. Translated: CASSSSGGTYEQYF.

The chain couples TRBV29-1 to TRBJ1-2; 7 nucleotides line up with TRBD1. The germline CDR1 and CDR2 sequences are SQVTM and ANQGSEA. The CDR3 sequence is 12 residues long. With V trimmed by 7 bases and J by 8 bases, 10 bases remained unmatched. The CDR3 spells CSATDRVAGYTF. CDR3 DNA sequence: TGCAGCGCTACCGACAGGGTGGCCGGCTACACCTTC.

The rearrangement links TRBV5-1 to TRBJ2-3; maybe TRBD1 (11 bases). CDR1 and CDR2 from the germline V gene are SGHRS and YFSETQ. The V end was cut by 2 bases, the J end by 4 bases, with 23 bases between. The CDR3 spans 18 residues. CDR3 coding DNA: TGCGCCAGCAGCTTAGGGACAGGGGGAGCGGGGGGGCCAGATACGCAGTATTTT. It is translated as CASSLGTGGAGGPDTQYF.

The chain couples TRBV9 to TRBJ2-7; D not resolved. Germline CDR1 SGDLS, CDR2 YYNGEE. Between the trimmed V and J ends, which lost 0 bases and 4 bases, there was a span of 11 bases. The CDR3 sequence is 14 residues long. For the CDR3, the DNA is TGTGCCAGCAGCGTAGTGCCCGGTGTATACGAGCAGTACTTC. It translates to CASSVVPGVYEQYF.

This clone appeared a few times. The CDR3 DNA is TGTGCCTCTAGCCCCCGACAGGGAATATACAATGAGCAGTTCTTC. This codes for CASSPRQGIYNEQFF. The chain couples TRBV6-5 to TRBJ2-1; 7 nucleotides match TRBD1. This CDR3 has 15 residues. From germline, CDR1 is MNHEY and CDR2 SVGAGI. Losses at the gene ends were 11 bases for V and 4 bases for J; bases not matched to a gene: 14.

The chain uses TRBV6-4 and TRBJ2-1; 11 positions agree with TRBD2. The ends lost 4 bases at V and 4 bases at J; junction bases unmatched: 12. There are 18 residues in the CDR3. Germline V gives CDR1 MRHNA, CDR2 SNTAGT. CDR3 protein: CASSGSPLTSGVYNEQFF. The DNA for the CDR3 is TGTGCCAGCAGTGGTTCCCCCTTGACTAGCGGGGTATACAATGAGCAGTTCTTC.

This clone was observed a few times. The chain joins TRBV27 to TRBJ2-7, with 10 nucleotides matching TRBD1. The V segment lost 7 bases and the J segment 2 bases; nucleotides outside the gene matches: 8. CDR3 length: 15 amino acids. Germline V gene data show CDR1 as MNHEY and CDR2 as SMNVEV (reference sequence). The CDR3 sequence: CASKFTGTGAYEQYF. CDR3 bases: TGTGCCAGCAAGTTTACCGGGACAGGGGCCTACGAGCAGTACTTC.

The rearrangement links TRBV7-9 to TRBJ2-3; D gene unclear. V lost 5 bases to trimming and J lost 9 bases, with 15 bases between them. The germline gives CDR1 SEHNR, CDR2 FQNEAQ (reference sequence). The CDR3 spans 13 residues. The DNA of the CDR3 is TGTGCCAGCAGCGCCTCCGAGACACGAACGCAGTATTTT. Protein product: CASSASETRTQYF.

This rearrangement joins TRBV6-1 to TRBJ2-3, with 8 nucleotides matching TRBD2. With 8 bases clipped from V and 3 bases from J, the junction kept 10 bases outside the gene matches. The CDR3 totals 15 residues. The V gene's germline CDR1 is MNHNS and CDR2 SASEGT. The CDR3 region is CASPSPSGRTDTQYF. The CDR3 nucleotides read TGTGCCAGCCCGTCCCCCAGCGGGAGAACAGATACGCAGTATTTT.

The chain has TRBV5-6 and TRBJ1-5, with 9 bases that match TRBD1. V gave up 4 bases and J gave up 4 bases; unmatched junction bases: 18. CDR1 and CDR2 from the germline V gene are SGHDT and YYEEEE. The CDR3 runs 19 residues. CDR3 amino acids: CASSPHVVPGQGSNQPQHF. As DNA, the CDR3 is TGTGCCAGCAGCCCACACGTAGTCCCCGGACAGGGGAGTAATCAGCCCCAGCATTTT. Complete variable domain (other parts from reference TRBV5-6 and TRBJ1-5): DAGVTQSPTHLIKTRGQQVTLRCSPKSGHDTVSWYQQALGQGPQFIFQYYEEEERQRGNFPDRFSGHQFPNYSSELNVNALLLGDSALYLCASSPHVVPGQGSNQPQHFGDGTRLSIL.

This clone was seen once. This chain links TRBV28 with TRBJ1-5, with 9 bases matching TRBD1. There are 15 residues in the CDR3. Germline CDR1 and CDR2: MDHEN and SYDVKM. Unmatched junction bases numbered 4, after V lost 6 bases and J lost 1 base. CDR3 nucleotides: TGTGCCAGCAGCCCACAGGGGGCGAGCAATCAGCCCCAGCATTTT. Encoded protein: CASSPQGASNQPQHF.

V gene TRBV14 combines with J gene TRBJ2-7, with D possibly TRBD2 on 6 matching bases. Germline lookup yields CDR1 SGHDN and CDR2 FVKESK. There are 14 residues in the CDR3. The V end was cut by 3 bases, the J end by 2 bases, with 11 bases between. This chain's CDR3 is CASSHMGGAYEQYF. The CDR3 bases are TGTGCCAGCAGCCACATGGGAGGAGCCTACGAGCAGTACTTC. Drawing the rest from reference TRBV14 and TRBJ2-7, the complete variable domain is EAGVTQFPSHSVIEKGQTVTLRCDPISGHDNLYWYRRVMGKEIKFLLHFVKESKQDESGMPNNRFLAERTGGTYSTLKVQPAELEDSGVYFCASSHMGGAYEQYFGPGTRLTVT.

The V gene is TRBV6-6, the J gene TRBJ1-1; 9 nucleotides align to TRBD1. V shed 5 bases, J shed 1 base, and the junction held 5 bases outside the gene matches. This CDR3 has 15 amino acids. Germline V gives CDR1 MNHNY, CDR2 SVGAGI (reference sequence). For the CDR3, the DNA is TGTGCCAGCAGTCTCCGACAGGGGGAGAACACTGAAGCTTTCTTT. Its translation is CASSLRQGENTEAFF.

CDR3: CASSELGLAANEQFF. As DNA, the CDR3 is TGTGCCAGCAGTGAACTCGGACTAGCGGCCAATGAGCAGTTCTTC. The chain combines TRBV2 with TRBJ2-1, with 10 positions matching TRBD2. Germline CDR1 SNHLY, CDR2 FYNNEI. J gave up 6 bases and V 2 bases, and 4 bases lay outside the gene matches. CDR3 length: 15 amino acids.

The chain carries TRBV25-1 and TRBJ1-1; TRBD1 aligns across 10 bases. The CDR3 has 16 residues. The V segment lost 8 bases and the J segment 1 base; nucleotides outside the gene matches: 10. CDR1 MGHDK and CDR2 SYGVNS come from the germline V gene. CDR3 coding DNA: TGTGCCAGCCGGACGGGACAGGGGATTCGGAACACTGAAGCTTTCTTT. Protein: CASRTGQGIRNTEAFF.

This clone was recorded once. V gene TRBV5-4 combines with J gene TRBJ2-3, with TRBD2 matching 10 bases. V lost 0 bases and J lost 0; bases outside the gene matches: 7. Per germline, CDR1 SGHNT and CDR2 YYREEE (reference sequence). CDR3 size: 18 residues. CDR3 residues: CASSLVRLAGSSTDTQYF. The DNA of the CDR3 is TGTGCCAGCAGCTTGGTGAGACTAGCGGGCTCCAGCACAGATACGCAGTATTTT.

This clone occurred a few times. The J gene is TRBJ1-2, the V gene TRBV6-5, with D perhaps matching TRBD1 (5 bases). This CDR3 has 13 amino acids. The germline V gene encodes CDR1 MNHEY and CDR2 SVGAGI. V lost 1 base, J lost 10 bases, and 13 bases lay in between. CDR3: CASSYFGQGYYTF. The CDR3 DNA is TGTGCCAGCAGTTACTTTGGGCAGGGTTACTACACCTTC.

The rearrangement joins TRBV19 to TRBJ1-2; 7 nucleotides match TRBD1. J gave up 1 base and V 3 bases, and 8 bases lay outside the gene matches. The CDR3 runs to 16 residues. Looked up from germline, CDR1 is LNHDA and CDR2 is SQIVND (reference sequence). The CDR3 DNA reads TGTGCCAGTAGTATTCAAACGGGACAGAGTAACTATGGCTACACCTTC. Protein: CASSIQTGQSNYGYTF. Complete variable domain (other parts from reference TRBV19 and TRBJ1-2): DGGITQSPKYLFRKEGQNVTLSCEQNLNHDAMYWYRQDPGQGLRLIYYSQIVNDFQKGDIAEGYSVSREKKESFPLTVTSAQKNPTAFYLCASSIQTGQSNYGYTFGSGTRLTVV.

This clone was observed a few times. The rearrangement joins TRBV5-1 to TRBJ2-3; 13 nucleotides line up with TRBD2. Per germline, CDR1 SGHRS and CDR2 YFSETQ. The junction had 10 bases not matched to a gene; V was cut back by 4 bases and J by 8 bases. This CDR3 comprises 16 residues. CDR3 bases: TGCGCCAGCAGCGTAACTAGCGGGGGGGCGAAGGGTACGCAGTATTTT. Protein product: CASSVTSGGAKGTQYF. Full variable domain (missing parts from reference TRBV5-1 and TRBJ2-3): KAGVTQTPRYLIKTRGQQVTLSCSPISGHRSVSWYQQTPGQGLQFLFEYFSETQRNKGNFPGRFSGRQFSNSRSEMNVSTLELGDSALYLCASSVTSGGAKGTQYFGPGTRLTVL.

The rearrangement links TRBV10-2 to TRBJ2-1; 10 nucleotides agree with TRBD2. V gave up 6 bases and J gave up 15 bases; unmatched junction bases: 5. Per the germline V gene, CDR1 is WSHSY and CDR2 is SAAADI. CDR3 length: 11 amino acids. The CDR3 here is CASRASGGLFF. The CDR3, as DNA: TGCGCCAGCAGGGCTAGCGGGGGTCTGTTCTTC.

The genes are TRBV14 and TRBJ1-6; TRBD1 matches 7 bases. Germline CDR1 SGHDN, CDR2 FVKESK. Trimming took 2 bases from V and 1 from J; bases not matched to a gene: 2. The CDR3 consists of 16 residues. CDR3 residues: CASSQQTGSYNSPLHF. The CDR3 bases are TGTGCCAGCAGCCAACAGACAGGGTCCTATAATTCACCCCTCCACTTT.